This entry lists 31 T cell receptor beta chains sequenced from one sample in a study of T cell responses to AZD1222 COVID-19 vaccine. The repertoire was sequenced with immunoSEQ multiplex PCR; TCRdb's copy has only in-frame clones and lacks some. The sample has about 120,000 clones, 85% to 90% seen once. This material consisted of peripheral blood, taken on day 0 of AZD1222 vaccination. These receptors all stem from an adult in good health.

The chain joins TRBV7-9 to TRBJ2-3, with 7 bases lining up with TRBD2. In germline, CDR1 is SEHNR, CDR2 FQNEAQ (reference sequence). The CDR3 is 15 residues long. V trimming: 5 bases; J trimming: 0 bases; junction bases outside the gene matches: 5. The CDR3 reads CASSKPSGSTDTQYF. CDR3 nucleotide sequence: TGTGCCAGCAGCAAACCTAGCGGAAGCACAGATACGCAGTATTTT.

The V and J genes are TRBV7-9 and TRBJ2-5; tentatively, D is TRBD1 or TRBD2 (5 bases each). Germline V gene data show CDR1 as SEHNR and CDR2 as FQNEAQ (reference sequence). The CDR3 totals 13 residues. The ends were cut back, 8 bases at V and 7 bases at J, with 17 bases in the middle. CDR3 DNA sequence: TGTGCCAGCCCCGGGGCTGCCTCCGGGACCCAGTACTTC. Amino acids: CASPGAASGTQYF.

The V call is TRBV24-1, the J call TRBJ1-2; 7 positions match TRBD1. This CDR3 spans 16 amino acids. J was trimmed by 8 bases and V by 3 bases; bases with no gene match: 14. The germline V gene has CDR1 KGHDR and CDR2 SFDVKD. The CDR3 DNA sequence: TGTGCCACCAGTGATCCTCGACAGGGCCCGTCTAAGGGCTACACCTTC. The encoded protein is CATSDPRQGPSKGYTF.

This sequence joins TRBV6-5 and TRBJ1-4; the D gene is possibly TRBD1 (6 bases). Looked up from germline, CDR1 is MNHEY and CDR2 is SVGAGI. V lost 6 bases to trimming and J lost 5 bases, with 13 bases between them. This CDR3 has 14 amino acids. CDR3 nucleotide sequence: TGTGCCAGCAGCCCGGGGACACCAAATGAAAAACTGTTTTTT. Its translation is CASSPGTPNEKLFF.

The V call is TRBV5-6, the J call TRBJ2-7; D gene unclear. V lost 2 bases and J 0 bases, leaving 9 bases between the germline ends. CDR3 length equals 14 residues. Per germline, CDR1 SGHDT and CDR2 YYEEEE. CDR3 in DNA: TGTGCCAGCAGCTTAGTAGGGAACTCCTACGAGCAGTACTTC. Protein: CASSLVGNSYEQYF. Complete variable domain (other parts from reference TRBV5-6 and TRBJ2-7): DAGVTQSPTHLIKTRGQQVTLRCSPKSGHDTVSWYQQALGQGPQFIFQYYEEEERQRGNFPDRFSGHQFPNYSSELNVNALLLGDSALYLCASSLVGNSYEQYFGPGTRLTVT.

The chain links TRBV7-9 to TRBJ1-1; unclear D gene. CDR3 length equals 14 residues. The germline V gene has CDR1 SEHNR and CDR2 FQNEAQ (reference sequence). Trimming cost V 1 base and J 1 base, with 7 bases left between them. CDR3 nucleotide sequence: TGTGCCAGCAGCTTAGGGGCGTGGAACACTGAAGCTTTCTTT. Amino acids: CASSLGAWNTEAFF.

The gene calls are TRBV18 and TRBJ1-1; D gene ambiguous. Trimming shortened V by 0 bases and J by 2 bases, and 10 bases separated the two germline ends. Per germline, CDR1 KGHSH and CDR2 LQKENI. The CDR3 sequence is 15 residues long. This chain's CDR3 is CASSPPARSNTEAFF. The DNA of the CDR3 is TGTGCCAGCTCACCACCGGCGCGCTCCAACACTGAAGCTTTCTTT. The whole variable domain, filled in from reference TRBV18 and TRBJ1-1, reads NAGVMQNPRHLVRRRGQEARLRCSPMKGHSHVYWYRQLPEEGLKFMVYLQKENIIDESGMPKERFSAEFPKEGPSILRIQQVVRGDSAAYFCASSPPARSNTEAFFGQGTRLTVV.

Regarding this clone: An end of the junction differs from the germline gene, which may be a read error. This chain joins TRBV28 and TRBJ1-2, with unresolved D. The CDR3 has 11 residues. CDR1 and CDR2 (germline): MDHEN, SYDVKM. This chain's CDR3 is CASSFSGSTLF. The DNA for the CDR3 is TGTGCCAGCAGTTTTTCCGGCAGCACCCTCTTC.

The V and J genes are TRBV4-2 and TRBJ1-4; 9 bases map to TRBD1. The CDR3 is 16 residues long. V shed 1 base, J shed 8 bases, and the junction held 8 bases outside the gene matches. CDR1 is LGHNA, CDR2 YNFKEQ, per germline. CDR3 coding DNA: TGTGCCAGCAGCCAAGCGGGACAGGGAATTATCGAAAAACTGTTTTTT. Translated: CASSQAGQGIIEKLFF.

The rearrangement uses TRBV10-2 and TRBJ2-3; 10 bases line up with TRBD2. The CDR3 consists of 15 residues. J gave up 0 bases and V 6 bases, and 3 bases lay outside the gene matches. Looked up from germline, CDR1 is WSHSY and CDR2 is SAAADI. CDR3 bases: TGCGCCAGCAGGGCTAGCGGGAGAAGCACAGATACGCAGTATTTT. Its translation is CASRASGRSTDTQYF.

The chain carries TRBV5-8 and TRBJ1-6; D unresolved. From germline, CDR1 is SGHTS and CDR2 YDEGEE. V was cut by 6 bases and J by 14 bases, with 12 bases left in between. The CDR3 consists of 11 residues. CDR3 nucleotide sequence: TGTGCCAGCACCGACGTATTCACCCTCCACTTT. Protein sequence: CASTDVFTLHF.

This sequence joins TRBV2 and TRBJ1-5; tentative D call: TRBD1 (5 bases). Germline CDR1 is SNHLY and CDR2 is FYNNEI. Trimming took 4 bases from V and 5 from J, leaving 12 bases between them. The CDR3 totals 14 residues. The CDR3 loop reads CASSVGRGHQPQHF. The CDR3 nucleotides are TGTGCCAGCAGTGTGGGTAGGGGCCATCAGCCCCAGCATTTT. The full variable domain, with the rest looked up from reference TRBV2 and TRBJ1-5, is EPEVTQTPSHQVTQMGQEVILRCVPISNHLYFYWYRQILGQKVEFLVSFYNNEISEKSEIFDDQFSVERPDGSNFTLKIRSTKLEDSAMYFCASSVGRGHQPQHFGDGTRLSIL.

The chain has TRBV7-9 and TRBJ2-5, with 9 bases that match TRBD1. The length of the CDR3 is 15 residues. Germline assignment: CDR1 SEHNR and CDR2 FQNEAQ (reference sequence). The trim removed 5 bases at V and 4 bases at J, leaving 8 bases unmatched. For the CDR3, the DNA is TGTGCCAGCAGCCCGACCCCGACAGGGGGAGAGACCCAGTACTTC. Protein sequence: CASSPTPTGGETQYF.

This chain's CDR3 is CASSFGGPGTEAFF. CDR3 nucleotides: TGCGCCAGCAGCTTCGGGGGGCCAGGTACTGAAGCTTTCTTT. The V call is TRBV5-1, the J call TRBJ1-1; TRBD1 is a possible D gene (6 bases). This CDR3 contains 14 residues. The germline V gene has CDR1 SGHRS and CDR2 YFSETQ. V shed 2 bases and J shed 5 bases, with 13 bases lying between them. Variable domain in full (rest from reference TRBV5-1 and TRBJ1-1): KAGVTQTPRYLIKTRGQQVTLSCSPISGHRSVSWYQQTPGQGLQFLFEYFSETQRNKGNFPGRFSGRQFSNSRSEMNVSTLELGDSALYLCASSFGGPGTEAFFGQGTRLTVV.

The chain employs TRBV3-1 (or the pseudogene TRBV3-2) and TRBJ2-2; D ambiguous. V lost 2 bases and J 4 bases, leaving 11 bases between the germline ends. Germline CDR1 is LGHDT and CDR2 is YNNKEL (reference sequence). CDR3 length equals 15 residues. The CDR3 DNA reads TGTGCCAGCAGCCAAAGGGTTTCGGTCACCGGGGAGCTGTTTTTT. Its protein product is CASSQRVSVTGELFF.

Only a few counts were recorded for this clone. The chain combines TRBV28 with TRBJ2-7, with no clear D. V lost 1 base to trimming and J lost 3 bases, with 7 bases between them. This CDR3 spans 13 amino acids. The V gene's germline CDR1 is MDHEN and CDR2 SYDVKM. This CDR3 is CASSLSRNYEQYF. As DNA, the CDR3 is TGTGCCAGCAGTTTATCGCGCAACTACGAGCAGTACTTC.

This rearrangement joins TRBV18 to TRBJ1-3, with 9 nucleotides matching TRBD1. The CDR3 is 16 amino acids. V shed 4 bases, J shed 0 bases, and the junction held 4 bases outside the gene matches. From germline, CDR1 is KGHSH and CDR2 LQKENI. The CDR3 DNA reads as TGTGCCAGCTCACTCGGGACAGGGATCTCTGGAAACACCATATATTTT. This encodes CASSLGTGISGNTIYF.

This clone occurred once. One end of the junction fails to match germline, which may point to a read error. The chain has TRBV7-7 and TRBJ2-2; D is unresolved. The CDR3 has 15 residues. The germline CDR1 and CDR2 sequences are SSHAT and FNYEAQ (reference sequence). The CDR3 sequence is CASSLTASRTGELFF. CDR3 in DNA: TGTGCTAGCAGCTTGACGGCCAGCCGAACCGGGGAGCTGTTTTTT.

V usage is TRBV28 and J usage is TRBJ2-7, with unresolved D. CDR1 and CDR2 from the germline V gene are MDHEN and SYDVKM. V was shortened by 6 bases and J by 9 bases, with 18 bases between the two germline ends. The CDR3 extends over 13 amino acids. CDR3 in DNA: TGTGCCAGCAGCCGGTCTCGATGGGGTGCGCAGTACTTC. Its translation is CASSRSRWGAQYF.

The V and J genes are TRBV5-1 and TRBJ1-3, with D possibly being TRBD1 (5 bases). The length of the CDR3 is 16 residues. CDR1 is SGHRS, CDR2 YFSETQ, per germline. The V end was cut by 0 bases, the J end by 0 bases, with 10 bases between. CDR3 DNA sequence: TGCGCCAGCAGCTTGGAGGGACCCGGCTCTGGAAACACCATATATTTT. Its translation: CASSLEGPGSGNTIYF.

CDR3 DNA sequence: TGTGCCAGCAGCCAAGTGACAGGGGGTCGGGGCACTGAAGCTTTCTTT. Its protein product is CASSQVTGGRGTEAFF. The chain is built from TRBV3-1 (or the pseudogene TRBV3-2) and TRBJ1-1, with TRBD1 matching over 9 bases. J lost 4 bases, V lost 1 base, and 7 bases had no gene match. Germline V CDR1 and CDR2: LGHDT, YNNKEL (reference sequence). CDR3 length equals 16 residues.

The gene calls are TRBV21-1 and TRBJ2-3; the tabulated D call, TRBD1, remains unverified against the DNA. TRBV21-1 is termed a pseudogene. The CDR3 contains 16 residues. CDR3 sequence: CASSADRGYGTDTQYF. The DNA for the CDR3 is TGTGCCAGCAGCGCTGACAGGGGCTATGGCACAGATACGCAGTATTTT.

The CDR3 DNA follows: TGTGCCAGCAGCCAACGGACTGGAAACACCATATATTTT. This sequence encodes CASSQRTGNTIYF. This chain joins TRBV3-1 (or the pseudogene TRBV3-2) and TRBJ1-3; no clear D. Looked up from germline, CDR1 is LGHDT and CDR2 is YNNKEL (reference sequence). The CDR3 extends over 13 amino acids. Trimming left V 2 bases short and J 2 bases short, with 4 bases between.

V and J are TRBV4-1 and TRBJ2-7; 8 nucleotides match TRBD2. The CDR3 is 15 residues long. V shed 0 bases, J shed 2 bases, and the junction held 3 bases outside the gene matches. Germline V CDR1 and CDR2: MGHRA, YSYEKL. The CDR3 protein is CASSQDPAGAYEQYF. CDR3 in DNA: TGCGCCAGCAGCCAAGATCCAGCGGGAGCCTACGAGCAGTACTTC.

This clone was observed a single time. CDR3 bases: TGTGCCAGCAGCAAAGGGCAGGTCAATCAGCCCCAGCATTTT. This encodes CASSKGQVNQPQHF. V and J are TRBV27 and TRBJ1-5; D unclear. The V end was cut by 6 bases, the J end by 3 bases, with 12 bases between. CDR1 is MNHEY and CDR2 is SMNVEV in the germline V gene (reference sequence). The CDR3 totals 14 residues.

The V gene is TRBV9, the J gene TRBJ2-1; maybe TRBD1 (6 bases). V lost 0 bases to trimming and J lost 6 bases, with 7 bases between them. CDR1 is SGDLS and CDR2 is YYNGEE in the germline V gene. The CDR3 has 13 residues. The CDR3 DNA follows: TGTGCCAGCAGCGTAGCAGGGGTCAATGAGCAGTTCTTC. Its translation: CASSVAGVNEQFF. Complete variable domain (other parts from reference TRBV9 and TRBJ2-1): DSGVTQTPKHLITATGQRVTLRCSPRSGDLSVYWYQQSLDQGLQFLIQYYNGEERAKGNILERFSAQQFPDLHSELNLSSLELGDSALYFCASSVAGVNEQFFGPGTRLTVL.

The chain joins TRBV28 to TRBJ1-1, with D possibly TRBD1 on 6 matching bases. V was clipped by 2 bases and J by 5 bases, with 12 bases between them. This CDR3 region has 14 residues. Per the germline V gene, CDR1 is MDHEN and CDR2 is SYDVKM. The CDR3 is CASSLPARGTEAFF. CDR3 nucleotides: TGTGCCAGCAGTTTACCGGCCAGGGGAACTGAAGCTTTCTTT. The full variable domain, completed using reference TRBV28 and TRBJ1-1, is DVKVTQSSRYLVKRTGEKVFLECVQDMDHENMFWYRQDPGLGLRLIYFSYDVKMKEKGDIPEGYSVSREKKERFSLILESASTNQTSMYLCASSLPARGTEAFFGQGTRLTVV.

In this sample, this clone turned up a few times. V gene TRBV12-3 or TRBV12-4 combines with J gene TRBJ2-1; no definite D call. The CDR3 spans 12 residues. V was trimmed by 2 bases and J by 5 bases, leaving 4 bases between them. The CDR3 reads CASSLHDNEQFF. The CDR3, as DNA: TGTGCCAGCAGTTTACACGACAATGAGCAGTTCTTC.

This chain connects TRBV11-3 to TRBJ1-6; tentatively, D is TRBD1 (6 bases). This CDR3 spans 16 amino acids. V was trimmed by 5 bases and J by 0 bases, leaving 11 bases between them. Germline loops: CDR1 SGHNT, CDR2 YENEEA. CDR3 in DNA: TGTGCCAGCAGCCTGGACAGACCCTCCTATAATTCACCCCTCCACTTT. It encodes CASSLDRPSYNSPLHF.

This chain uses TRBV11-2 with TRBJ2-7; D is ambiguous. The V end was cut by 5 bases, the J end by 6 bases, with 5 bases between. Germline-derived CDR1 and CDR2 are SGHAT and FQNNGV. The CDR3 has 10 residues. CDR3 nucleotide sequence: TGTGCCAGCAGCGGGCTCGAGCAGTACTTC. It specifies CASSGLEQYF.

The chain combines TRBV5-1 with TRBJ2-2; the D is unclear. The germline V and J ends were trimmed by 0 bases and 4 bases, with 7 bases remaining between them. The CDR3 consists of 14 residues. Germline values: CDR1 SGHRS, CDR2 YFSETQ. CDR3 residues: CASSLARLTGELFF. In DNA, the CDR3 is TGCGCCAGCAGCTTGGCCCGGCTCACCGGGGAGCTGTTTTTT.